Below are 13 T cell receptor beta chains sequenced from a single sample in a study of radiotherapy plus CTLA-4 blockade in lung cancer. Profiled with immunoSEQ multiplex PCR; TCRdb holds only in-frame clones, not every one. The data contain around 45,000 clones, roughly four fifths of them seen just once; the ten biggest clones take up 8.3%. The sequencing here drew on peripheral blood, taken from a patient treated with radiotherapy plus ipilimumab. The receptors shown here come from a human donor with non-small cell lung cancer who had stable disease on radiotherapy plus ipilimumab.

The table lists this clone with a count of one. CDR3 amino acids: CASSFLVGGNEQFF. Written as DNA, the CDR3 is TGTGCCAGCAGCTTCTTGGTGGGGGGCAATGAGCAGTTCTTC. This rearrangement joins TRBV7-9 to TRBJ2-1; D might be TRBD2 (6 bases). V lost 3 bases and J 6 bases, leaving 12 bases between the germline ends. The germline V gene encodes CDR1 SEHNR and CDR2 FQNEAQ (reference sequence). The CDR3 covers 14 residues.

The rearrangement joins TRBV27 to TRBJ1-4; D is perhaps TRBD1 (6 bases). Trimming took 6 bases from V and 0 from J, leaving 20 bases between them. The CDR3 consists of 18 residues. Germline values: CDR1 MNHEY, CDR2 SMNVEV (reference sequence). The CDR3 here is CASSRFYGGPATNEKLFF. The CDR3 nucleotides read TGTGCCAGCAGCCGATTCTACGGGGGCCCTGCAACTAATGAAAAACTGTTTTTT.

V is TRBV7-2 and J is TRBJ1-5; possibly TRBD1 for D (6 bases). This CDR3 comprises 13 residues. CDR1 is SGHTA and CDR2 is FQGNSA in the germline V gene. V lost 5 bases and J 7 bases, leaving 12 bases between the germline ends. DNA of the CDR3: TGTGCCAGCAGCCTCAACAGGGTCCAGCCCCAGCATTTT. Protein product: CASSLNRVQPQHF.

The chain recombines TRBV5-4 with TRBJ1-2; 10 bases agree with TRBD1. CDR1 and CDR2 (germline): SGHNT, YYREEE (reference sequence). The V and J ends lost 3 bases and 6 bases, in that order; junction bases with no gene match: 5. The CDR3 has 14 residues. The CDR3 nucleotides are TGTGCCAGCAGCTCGACAGGGGGCTTGGATGGCTACACCTTC. This translates into CASSSTGGLDGYTF. The entire variable domain, with the rest obtained from reference TRBV5-4 and TRBJ1-2, is as follows: ETGVTQSPTHLIKTRGQQVTLRCSSQSGHNTVSWYQQALGQGPQFIFQYYREEENGRGNFPPRFSGLQFPNYSSELNVNALELDDSALYLCASSSTGGLDGYTFGSGTRLTVV.

The chain is built from TRBV13 and TRBJ2-3; tentatively, D is TRBD1 or TRBD2 (5 bases each). Trimming stripped 3 bases from V and 6 bases from J, with 16 bases between. There are 15 residues in the CDR3. Germline V gene lookup returns CDR1 PRHDT and CDR2 FYEKMQ (reference sequence). Here the CDR3 reads CASSFPTGTGDTQYF. CDR3 nucleotide sequence: TGTGCCAGCAGCTTCCCGACTGGGACGGGGGATACGCAGTATTTT.

This clone has a single count. The rearrangement uses TRBV5-1 and TRBJ1-5, with D unresolved. Looked up from germline, CDR1 is SGHRS and CDR2 is YFSETQ. V shed 4 bases and J shed 0 bases, with 23 bases lying between them. The CDR3 is 19 amino acids. The CDR3 loop reads CASSPTLEGKQDSNQPQHF. In DNA, the CDR3 is TGCGCCAGCAGCCCGACTTTAGAAGGGAAGCAGGATAGCAATCAGCCCCAGCATTTT.

This chain uses TRBV27 with TRBJ1-1; D is undetermined. The length of the CDR3 is 14 residues. Trimming removed 1 base at V and 0 bases at J, with 6 bases between. The V gene's germline CDR1 is MNHEY and CDR2 SMNVEV (reference sequence). In DNA form, the CDR3 reads TGTGCCAGCAGTTTATACAGTATGAACACTGAAGCTTTCTTT. Translation gives CASSLYSMNTEAFF.

This clone was picked up a small number of times. The chain combines TRBV28 with TRBJ1-6; D is unclear. Germline V gene sequence: CDR1 MDHEN, CDR2 SYDVKM. The CDR3 is made up of 11 amino acids. Between the trimmed V and J ends, which lost 3 bases and 10 bases, there was a span of 4 bases. The CDR3 is CASSFGSPLHF. CDR3 DNA: TGTGCCAGCAGTTTCGGGTCACCCCTCCACTTT.

Only a few counts were recorded for this clone. The chain recombines TRBV19 with TRBJ1-1; a weak D match, TRBD1 (5 bases). The CDR3 sequence is 13 residues long. Trimming took off 7 bases at V and 1 base at J, with 10 bases between the two ends. Germline loops: CDR1 LNHDA, CDR2 SQIVND (reference sequence). The DNA for the CDR3 is TGTGCCAGTACAGGGCTTTCGAACACTGAAGCTTTCTTT. It encodes CASTGLSNTEAFF.

This clone was seen a few times. This sequence joins TRBV18 and TRBJ1-3, with TRBD1 identical over 9 bases. The length of the CDR3 is 17 residues. With V trimmed by 0 bases and J by 2 bases, 5 bases remained unmatched. The germline V gene has CDR1 KGHSH and CDR2 LQKENI. CDR3 loop: CASSPPNTGGAGNTIYF. CDR3 sequence (DNA): TGTGCCAGCTCACCACCGAACACAGGGGGCGCTGGAAACACCATATATTTT.

The chain couples TRBV5-4 to TRBJ1-1; a possible D gene is TRBD1 (5 bases). The CDR3 consists of 14 residues. Germline V gives CDR1 SGHNT, CDR2 YYREEE (reference sequence). Trimming stripped 4 bases from V and 6 bases from J, with 16 bases between. The CDR3 protein is CASSHGTPPSEAFF. The DNA for the CDR3 is TGTGCCAGCAGCCACGGGACTCCCCCCTCTGAAGCTTTCTTT.

This clone was observed once. V is TRBV9 and J is TRBJ2-3, with unresolved D. This CDR3 has 14 residues. V shed 2 bases and J shed 5 bases, with 12 bases lying between them. Per germline, CDR1 SGDLS and CDR2 YYNGEE. The CDR3: CASSVGPTGDTQYF. The CDR3 DNA follows: TGTGCCAGCAGCGTGGGCCCGACGGGAGATACGCAGTATTTT.

The rearrangement uses TRBV27 and TRBJ1-6; 10 positions agree with TRBD1. The germline V gene encodes CDR1 MNHEY and CDR2 SMNVEV (reference sequence). The ends lost 5 bases at V and 9 bases at J; junction bases unmatched: 4. This CDR3 comprises 14 residues. CDR3 nucleotide sequence: TGTGCCAGCAGTAGCGACAGGGGGCGTTCACCCCTCCACTTT. Translating it yields CASSSDRGRSPLHF.